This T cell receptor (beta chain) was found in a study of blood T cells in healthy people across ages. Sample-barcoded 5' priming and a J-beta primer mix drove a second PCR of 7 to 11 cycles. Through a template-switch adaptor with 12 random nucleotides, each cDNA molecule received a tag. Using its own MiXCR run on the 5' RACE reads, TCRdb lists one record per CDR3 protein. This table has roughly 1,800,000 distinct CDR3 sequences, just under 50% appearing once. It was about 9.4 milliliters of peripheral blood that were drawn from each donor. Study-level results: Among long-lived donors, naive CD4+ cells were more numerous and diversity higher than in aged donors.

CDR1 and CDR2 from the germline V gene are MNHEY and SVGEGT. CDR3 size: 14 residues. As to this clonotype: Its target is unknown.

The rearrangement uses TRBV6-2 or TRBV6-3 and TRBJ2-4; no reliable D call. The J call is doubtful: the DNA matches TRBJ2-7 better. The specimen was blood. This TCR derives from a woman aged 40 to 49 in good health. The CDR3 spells CASSYSISWDEQYF. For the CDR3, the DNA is TGTGCCAGCAGTTACTCGATCTCGTGGGACGAGCAGTACTTC.